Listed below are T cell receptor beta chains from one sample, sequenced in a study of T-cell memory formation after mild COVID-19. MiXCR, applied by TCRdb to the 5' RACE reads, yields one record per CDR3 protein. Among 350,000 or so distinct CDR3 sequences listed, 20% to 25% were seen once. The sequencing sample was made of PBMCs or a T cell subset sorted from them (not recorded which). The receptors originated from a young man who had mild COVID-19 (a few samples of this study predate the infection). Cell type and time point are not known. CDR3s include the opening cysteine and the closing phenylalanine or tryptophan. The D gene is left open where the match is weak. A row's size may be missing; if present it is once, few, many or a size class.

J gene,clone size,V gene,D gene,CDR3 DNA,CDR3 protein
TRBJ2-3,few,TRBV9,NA,TGTGCCAGCAGCGTACAGGGGACGGGCGCCGGGGGTACGCAGTATTTT,CASSVQGTGAGGTQYF
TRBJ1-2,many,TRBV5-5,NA,TGTGCCAGCAGCGCAGGGCAGCGCTATGGCTACACCTTC,CASSAGQRYGYTF
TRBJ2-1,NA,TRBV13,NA,TGTGCCAGCAGCTGGATCCGGGACGGACACAATGAGCAGTTCTTC,CASSWIRDGHNEQFF
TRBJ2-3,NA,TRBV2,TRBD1,TGTGCCAGCACCATTACAGGGGCCTCATACACAGATACGCAGTATTTT,CASTITGASYTDTQYF
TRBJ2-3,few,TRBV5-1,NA,TGCGCCAGCAGCTTGGCCTCAGGGTCGGGAACAGATACGCAGTATTTT,CASSLASGSGTDTQYF
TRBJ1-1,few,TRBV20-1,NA,TGCAGTGCTAGCTCCTTCCGAGCGGCTTTCTTT,CSASSFRAAFF
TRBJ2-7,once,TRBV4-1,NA,TGCGCCAGCAGCCAAGTTTCGGGAAAGCCCTACGAGCAGTACTTC,CASSQVSGKPYEQYF
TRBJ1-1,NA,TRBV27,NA,TGTGCCAGCAGTCCCTGGGACCGAGTGAACACTGAAGCTTTCTTT,CASSPWDRVNTEAFF
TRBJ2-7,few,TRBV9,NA,TGTGCCAGCAGCGTAGACCCCCGGGACAACTACGAGCAGTACTTC,CASSVDPRDNYEQYF
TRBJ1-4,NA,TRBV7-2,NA,TGTGCCAGCAGCTTGGGGCCGGAAAAACTGTTTTTT,CASSLGPEKLFF
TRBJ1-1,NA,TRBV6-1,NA,TGTGCCAGCAGTGGGTACAGGGATCGGGCCACTGAAGCTTTCTTT,CASSGYRDRATEAFF
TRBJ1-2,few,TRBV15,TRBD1,TGTGCCACCAGCACTGGGACAGCATCTAACTATGGCTACACCTTC,CATSTGTASNYGYTF
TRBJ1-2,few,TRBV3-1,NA,TGTGCCAGCAGCCAAGACTGGCAAAGCCACACCTTC,CASSQDWQSHTF
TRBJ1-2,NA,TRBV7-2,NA,TGTGCCAGCAGCTTAGATTTCCCAGGTAGTCCCTATGGCTACACCTTC,CASSLDFPGSPYGYTF
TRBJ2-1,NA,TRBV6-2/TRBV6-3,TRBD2,TGTGCCAGCAGTTATTACAGCGGGGCCGGACTCCATGAGCAGTTCTTC,CASSYYSGAGLHEQFF
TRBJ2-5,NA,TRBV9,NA,TGTGCCAGCAGCGTCGGGGGTTTGGAAGTGACCCAGTACTTC,CASSVGGLEVTQYF
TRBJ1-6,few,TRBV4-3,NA,TGCGCCAGCAGCCGCCTCGGGAGTTCACCCCTCCACTTT,CASSRLGSSPLHF
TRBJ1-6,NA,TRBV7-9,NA,TGTGCCAGCAGCCCTACAGGGTATTCACCCCTCCACTTT,CASSPTGYSPLHF
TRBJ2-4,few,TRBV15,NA,TGTGCCACCAGCGGAGTAACCAAAAACATTCAGTACTTC,CATSGVTKNIQYF
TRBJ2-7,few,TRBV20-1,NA,TGCAGTGCTACCGAAGGGGCTCCCTACGAGCAGTACTTC,CSATEGAPYEQYF
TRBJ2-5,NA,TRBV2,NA,TGTGCCGAGAGGGGCGCCGGAGAGACCCAGTACTTC,CAERGAGETQYF
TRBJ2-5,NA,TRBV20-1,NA,TGCAGTGCTTCCGGGGCCAAAGAGACCCAGTACTTC,CSASGAKETQYF
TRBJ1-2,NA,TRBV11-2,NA,TGTGCCAGCCGTCTCCCCGGGCGGTTAAACTATGGCTACACCTTC,CASRLPGRLNYGYTF
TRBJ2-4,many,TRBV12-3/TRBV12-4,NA,TGTGCCAGCAGTTTCGAGTGGGGGGTAGCCAAAAACATTCAGTACTTC,CASSFEWGVAKNIQYF
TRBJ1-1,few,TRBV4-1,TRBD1,TGCGCCAGCAGGCCGACAGGGGTGAACACTGAAGCTTTCTTT,CASRPTGVNTEAFF
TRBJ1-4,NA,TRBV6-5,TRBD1,TGTGCCAGCAGCGGGGGACAGGGAAGGGAAAAACTGTTTTTT,CASSGGQGREKLFF
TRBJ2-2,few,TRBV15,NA,TGTGCCACCAGCAACTGGGGCACCGGGGAGCTGTTTTTT,CATSNWGTGELFF
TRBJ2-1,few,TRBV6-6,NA,TGTGCCAGCAGTTATCGATCACTAGTCCGGCAGTTCTTC,CASSYRSLVRQFF
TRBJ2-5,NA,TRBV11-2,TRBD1,TGTGCCAGCAGCTACGGGACAGGGTACCAAGAGACCCAGTACTTC,CASSYGTGYQETQYF
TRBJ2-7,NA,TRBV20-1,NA,TGCAGTGCTAGAGATGGCCTGGGGGGAAGCCACGAGCAGTACTTC,CSARDGLGGSHEQYF
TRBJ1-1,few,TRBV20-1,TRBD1,TGCAGTGCTAGAAAGGGACAGCCGAACACTGAAGCTTTCTTT,CSARKGQPNTEAFF
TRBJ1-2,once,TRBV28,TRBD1,TGTGCCAGCAGTGACAGGGGAGGGGACACCTTC,CASSDRGGDTF